This T cell receptor beta chain originates from a study of T cell changes during pregnancy in multiple sclerosis. Sequenced by immunoSEQ multiplex PCR; TCRdb stores in-frame clones only, minus some. The profile covers 45,000 to 50,000 clones, with about 90% appearing a single time and 0.3% to 0.45% taken by the ten largest. This CDR3 is built from 15 residues. Germline assignment: CDR1 LGHNA and CDR2 YSLEER. V was trimmed by 3 bases and J by 3 bases, leaving 14 bases between them. The chain couples TRBV4-3 to TRBJ1-2; tentative D call: TRBD1 (6 bases). The sequences come from CD4+ T cells from peripheral blood mononuclear cells, collected in the second trimester of pregnancy. This sequence originates from a female donor in good health, enrolled as a control in a pregnancy study. CDR3 sequence (DNA): TGCGCCAGCAGCCAGGCCTTACAGGGAGACTATGGCTACACCTTC. It encodes CASSQALQGDYGYTF.